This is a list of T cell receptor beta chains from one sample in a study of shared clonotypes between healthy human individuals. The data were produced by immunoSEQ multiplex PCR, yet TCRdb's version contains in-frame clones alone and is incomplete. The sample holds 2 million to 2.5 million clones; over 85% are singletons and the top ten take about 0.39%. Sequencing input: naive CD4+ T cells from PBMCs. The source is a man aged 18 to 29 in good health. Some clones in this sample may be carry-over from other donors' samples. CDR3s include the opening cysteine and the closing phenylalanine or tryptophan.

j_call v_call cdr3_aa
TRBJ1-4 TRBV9 CASSNPGQGHEKLFF
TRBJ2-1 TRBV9 CASSAGDFQGYNEQFF
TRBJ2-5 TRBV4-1 CASSRTGQGEETQYF
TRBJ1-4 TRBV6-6 CASSYSTGDEKLFF
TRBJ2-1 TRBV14 CASSQEIYNEQFF
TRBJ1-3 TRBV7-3 CASSLDRAGNTIYF
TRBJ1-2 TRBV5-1 CASSPRQGVSFGYTF
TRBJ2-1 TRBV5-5 CASSLLRQASRGEQFF
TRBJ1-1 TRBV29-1 CSVDEQVTEAFF
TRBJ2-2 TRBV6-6 CASSSDRGYTGELFF
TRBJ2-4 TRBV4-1 CASSQPRHGVIAKNIQYF
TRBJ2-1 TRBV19 CASSIWVGESYNEQFF
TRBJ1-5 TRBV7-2 CASSQNYRDQPQHF
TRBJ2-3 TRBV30 CAWNRLGGGTDTQYF
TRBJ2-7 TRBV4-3 CASSQRQGTYEQYF
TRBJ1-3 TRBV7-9 CASSPGPGNTIYF
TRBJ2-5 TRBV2 CASSGASGRGETQYF
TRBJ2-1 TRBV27 CASSFRGLAREQFF
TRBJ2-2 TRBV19 CASNTSPQRHTGELFF
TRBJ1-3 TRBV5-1 CASSLGLGNTIYF
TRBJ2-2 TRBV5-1 CASSLSDGELFF
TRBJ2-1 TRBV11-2 CASSFGLPSYNEQFF
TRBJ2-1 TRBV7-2 CASSWNPGGEQFF
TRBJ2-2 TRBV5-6 CASSYSGYTGELFF
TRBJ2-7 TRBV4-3 CASSQGLAGNYEQYF
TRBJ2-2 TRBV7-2 CASSTGTSGSRTGELFF
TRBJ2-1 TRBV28 CASSRSGTFYNEQFF
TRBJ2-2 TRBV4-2 CASSQDLGGRAFRSTGELFF
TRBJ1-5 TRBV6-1 CASSQDGYSNQPQHF
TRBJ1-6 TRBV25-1 CASSYRGYNSPLHF
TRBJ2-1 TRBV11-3 CASSYSGSDEQFF
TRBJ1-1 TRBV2 CASRRAGQEGAEAFF